This TCR beta chain emerged from a study of blood T cell repertoires in COVID-19. The table came from immunoSEQ multiplex PCR; TCRdb's copy has only in-frame clones and leaves some out. The sample consists of 350,000 to 450,000 clones, approximately 90% of them appearing once. Germline V gives CDR1 SNHLY, CDR2 FYNNEI. The CDR3 is 16 residues long. V lost 2 bases and J lost 4, with 15 bases in between. The sequence came from a middle-aged woman who had been exposed to COVID-19. This chain links TRBV2 with TRBJ1-3; TRBD1 might be the D (5 bases). The sample comprised PBMCs or T cells enriched from blood (not recorded which). CDR3 in amino acids: CASSESRGTGGNTIYF. CDR3 in DNA: TGTGCCAGCAGTGAATCGAGAGGGACTGGGGGAAACACCATATATTTT.